The rows below give T cell receptor beta chains drawn from one sample of a study of blood T cell repertoires in COVID-19. Clones were read by immunoSEQ multiplex PCR, and TCRdb kept only the in-frame ones, dropping some. The sample contains roughly 87,000 clones, about 85% of which appear only once. Sequencing was carried out using peripheral blood. These receptors all come from a woman between 70 and 85 years old with acute or convalescent COVID-19. Both conserved end residues are part of each CDR3. D genes are given only for firm matches. Where a row states a size, it is once, few, many or the class of an expanded clone; other rows omit it.

size | J | D | V | DNA | CDR3
NA | TRBJ1-1 | TRBD1 | TRBV30 | TGTGCCTGGCAAACCGAGTCGACAGGGCGAGGAGCTTTCTTT | CAWQTESTGRGAFF
NA | TRBJ2-1 | TRBD2 | TRBV5-1 | TGCGCCAGCAGCTTGTCCCCACCGGGACTAGCGGCCCCCGAGCAGTTCTTC | CASSLSPPGLAAPEQFF
NA | TRBJ2-7 | TRBD1 | TRBV2 | TGTGCCAGTCACTGGGACAGCTCCTACGAGCAGTACTTC | CASHWDSSYEQYF
NA | TRBJ2-7 | NA | TRBV5-1 | TGCGCCAGCAGCTTGGCCCTGGCCGGAGGCGAGCAGTACTTC | CASSLALAGGEQYF
NA | TRBJ2-3 | TRBD2 | TRBV6-1 | TGTGCCAGCAGTGAAGCCGGGGGGGCAGATACGCAGTATTTT | CASSEAGGADTQYF
few | TRBJ2-2 | TRBD2 | TRBV24-1 | TGTGCCACCAGTGATAGGACTAGCGGGACCGGGGAGCTGTTTTTT | CATSDRTSGTGELFF
NA | TRBJ2-2 | NA | TRBV5-5 | TGTGCCAGCAGCTCTCCCCGGGACTTCTTCACCGGGGAGCTGTTTTTT | CASSSPRDFFTGELFF
NA | TRBJ1-4 | TRBD1 | TRBV19 | TGTGCCAGTAGCCCTTTGACCGGGACAGGGGATGAAAAACTGTTTTTT | CASSPLTGTGDEKLFF
NA | TRBJ2-2 | TRBD2 | TRBV5-1 | TGCGCCAGCAGCCCAGGAGGGGTCCTAGCGGGGAGGAACACCGGGGAGCTGTTTTTT | CASSPGGVLAGRNTGELFF
NA | TRBJ1-2 | NA | TRBV7-3 | TGTGCCAGCAGCTCTGGGGGGACTGACTATGGCTACACCTTC | CASSSGGTDYGYTF
NA | TRBJ1-2 | TRBD1 | TRBV5-5 | TGTGCCAGCAGCCGAGCTACAGGGGCTGGCTACACCTTC | CASSRATGAGYTF
NA | TRBJ2-3 | NA | TRBV7-3 | TGTGCCAGCAGCTTACTGGCGGAAGCAGATACGCAGTATTTT | CASSLLAEADTQYF
NA | TRBJ1-2 | TRBD1 | TRBV7-9 | TGTGCCAGCAGCACTGGACAGGGGAATGGCTACACCTTC | CASSTGQGNGYTF
NA | TRBJ2-5 | TRBD1 | TRBV7-2 | TGTGCCAGCAGCTTAAATACAGGGGTGGAGACCCAGTACTTC | CASSLNTGVETQYF
NA | TRBJ2-7 | NA | TRBV5-1 | TGCGCCAGCAGCTTGGACCCCCCAGGGGAGACTAACGAGCAGTACTTC | CASSLDPPGETNEQYF
NA | TRBJ1-2 | NA | TRBV28 | TGTGCCAGCAGTTTAAGACTCTATGGCTACACCTTC | CASSLRLYGYTF
NA | TRBJ2-3 | TRBD1 | TRBV24-1 | TGTGCCACCAGTGACTGGACAGGGAGCACAGATACGCAGTATTTT | CATSDWTGSTDTQYF
NA | TRBJ2-1 | TRBD1 | TRBV4-2 | TGTGCCAGCAGCCAGAGACAGGGGGGGGATAGCTCCTACAATGAGCAGTTCTTC | CASSQRQGGDSSYNEQFF
NA | TRBJ2-6 | TRBD1 | TRBV2 | TGTGCCACCATTCGACAGGGTTTCGCTGGGGCCAACGTCCTGACTTTC | CATIRQGFAGANVLTF
NA | TRBJ1-2 | TRBD1 | TRBV28 | TGTGCCAGCAGTTTCCCCACCGGGACAGGGCATGGCTACACCTTC | CASSFPTGTGHGYTF
NA | TRBJ1-5 | NA | TRBV5-5 | TGTGCCAGCAGCTTGGCCGGGGGGCGGGAGCCCCAGCATTTT | CASSLAGGREPQHF
NA | TRBJ2-2 | TRBD2 | TRBV24-1 | TGTGCCACCGCGGCTAGCGGGGGGACCGGGGAGCTGTTTTTT | CATAASGGTGELFF
NA | TRBJ1-2 | TRBD1 | TRBV19 | TGTGCCTTATACCCGGGACAGGGGAGAGGCTACACCTTC | CALYPGQGRGYTF
few | TRBJ1-3 | NA | TRBV28 | TGTGCCAGCAGCCCCCCAGGGCTTGGAAACACCATATATTTT | CASSPPGLGNTIYF
few | TRBJ2-7 | NA | TRBV28 | TGTGCCAGCAGTTTGTTGACAGGCTCCTACGAGCAGTACTTC | CASSLLTGSYEQYF
NA | TRBJ1-2 | TRBD1 | TRBV29-1 | TGCAGCGTTTACGACAGGGTAGATGGCTACACCTTC | CSVYDRVDGYTF
NA | TRBJ1-2 | NA | TRBV9 | TGTGCCAGCAGCGTAGATCCCTCGGGACAAAATTATGGCTACACCTTC | CASSVDPSGQNYGYTF
NA | TRBJ1-5 | NA | TRBV6-5 | TGTGCCAGCAGTTCCTCTCGGAGCAATCAGCCCCAGCATTTT | CASSSSRSNQPQHF
NA | TRBJ1-4 | NA | TRBV9 | TGTGCCAGCAGCTCTCAATTGGGGGGAGTAAGTGAAAAACTGTTTTTT | CASSSQLGGVSEKLFF
NA | TRBJ1-1 | NA | TRBV6-2/TRBV6-3 | TGTGCCAGCAGTAAGGACAGCTACACTGAAGCTTTCTTT | CASSKDSYTEAFF
NA | TRBJ1-4 | NA | TRBV9 | TGTGCCAGCAGCCCAAGACAGGATAATAATGAAAAACTGTTTTTT | CASSPRQDNNEKLFF
few | TRBJ1-2 | TRBD1 | TRBV19 | TGTGCCAGCTCCGAGGACAGGGAAGGCTACACCTTC | CASSEDREGYTF
few | TRBJ1-5 | TRBD1 | TRBV27 | TGTGCCAGCAGGACAGGGTCACAGCCCCAGCATTTT | CASRTGSQPQHF
NA | TRBJ2-7 | NA | TRBV3-1/TRBV3-2 | TGTGCCAGCAGCCGGTCTCAAGCACAGACCTACGAGCAGTACTTC | CASSRSQAQTYEQYF
NA | TRBJ1-2 | NA | TRBV30 | TGTGCCTGGAGTCCCCTCTCTACCTATGGCTACACCTTC | CAWSPLSTYGYTF
NA | TRBJ1-2 | NA | TRBV7-2 | TGTGCCAGCAGCCCCCGGGTCGGCAGGGGTGCTGGCTACACCTTC | CASSPRVGRGAGYTF
NA | TRBJ2-2 | NA | TRBV19 | TGTGCCAGTAGGTTCTACGGGGAGCTGTTTTTT | CASRFYGELFF
NA | TRBJ1-5 | NA | TRBV7-9 | TGTGCCAGCAGCGCAGACAATCAGCCCCAGCATTTT | CASSADNQPQHF
NA | TRBJ1-4 | NA | TRBV20-1 | TGCAGTGCTACTCCAGTGGAAAAACTGTTTTTT | CSATPVEKLFF
NA | TRBJ1-1 | NA | TRBV3-1/TRBV3-2 | TGTGCCAGCAGCCCTTCTGTGGGGCGCCCCGATCGGATTGAAGCTTTCTTT | CASSPSVGRPDRIEAFF
NA | TRBJ2-7 | TRBD1 | TRBV3-1/TRBV3-2 | TGTGCCAGCAGCCGACAGGGGGCGCGGAACGAGCAGTACTTC | CASSRQGARNEQYF
NA | TRBJ1-1 | NA | TRBV10-3 | TGTGCCACCAGGCCCGGAGAACAGGGCACTGAAGCTTTCTTT | CATRPGEQGTEAFF
NA | TRBJ2-3 | TRBD1 | TRBV4-1 | TGCGCCAGCAGCCAGGGACAGGGGATGACAGATACGCAGTATTTT | CASSQGQGMTDTQYF
NA | TRBJ1-5 | NA | TRBV6-5 | TGTGCCAGCAGACCTCGGGACACCAGCAATCAGCCCCAGCATTTT | CASRPRDTSNQPQHF
NA | TRBJ2-2 | TRBD1 | TRBV2 | TGTGCCAGCAGATCCGGGACAGGAACCGGGGAGCTGTTTTTT | CASRSGTGTGELFF
NA | TRBJ1-2 | NA | TRBV28 | TGTGCCAGCAGTTTATCCACTCCAGGGATGTATGGCTACACCTTC | CASSLSTPGMYGYTF
once | TRBJ2-5 | TRBD1 | TRBV10-3 | TGTGCCATCAGTGAATCAGGGACAGGGGGTTATCAAGAGACCCAGTACTTC | CAISESGTGGYQETQYF
NA | TRBJ2-1 | TRBD2 | TRBV9 | TGTGCCAGCAGCCAACAACCGCCTAGCGGGGGGATACATGAGCAGTTCTTC | CASSQQPPSGGIHEQFF
NA | TRBJ1-3 | TRBD1 | TRBV18 | TGTGCCAGCTCACTCCAAGGGACAGCCGACTCTGGAAACACCATATATTTT | CASSLQGTADSGNTIYF
NA | TRBJ2-1 | TRBD1 | TRBV6-2/TRBV6-3 | TGTGCCAGCAGTTCGCCCGGGACAGGGCTTTTTGAGCAGTTCTTC | CASSSPGTGLFEQFF
NA | TRBJ1-1 | NA | TRBV12-3/TRBV12-4 | TGTGCCAGCAGCCCCCGGCGGGCAGGTGCTTTCTTT | CASSPRRAGAFF
NA | TRBJ1-2 | TRBD1 | TRBV9 | TGTGCCAGCAGCGAGGGTCGGGACAGGGGTTTTTTTGGCTACACCTTC | CASSEGRDRGFFGYTF
NA | TRBJ2-2 | NA | TRBV24-1 | TGTGCCACCAGTGAAAACGGGGCGAACACCGGGGAGCTGTTTTTT | CATSENGANTGELFF
NA | TRBJ1-6 | TRBD1 | TRBV19 | TGTGCCAGTAGGGACAGGGCCAATTCACCCCTCCACTTT | CASRDRANSPLHF
NA | TRBJ1-2 | NA | TRBV9 | TGTGCCAGCAGCGTATCGGGGATCGGCTACACCTTC | CASSVSGIGYTF
NA | TRBJ2-6 | TRBD1 | TRBV10-1 | TGCGCCAGCAGCGGGACAGGGTCGTCTGGGGCCAACGTCCTGACTTTC | CASSGTGSSGANVLTF
few | TRBJ1-1 | TRBD1 | TRBV28 | TGTGCCAGTTGGACAGGCCTCATGAACACTGAAGCTTTCTTT | CASWTGLMNTEAFF
NA | TRBJ2-5 | TRBD2 | TRBV15 | TGTGCCACCAGCAGAGCCGGGACTACCACCCAGTACTTC | CATSRAGTTTQYF
NA | TRBJ1-4 | NA | TRBV1 | TGCACCAGCAGCCAAGACGACCGATCTTACGGCAGGGGGCCTTGGGGAGGGGAAAAACTGTTTTTT | CTSSQDDRSYGRGPWGGEKLFF
NA | TRBJ1-5 | NA | TRBV19 | TGTGCCAGTAGTACGCGACAGGCGGGTCAGCCCCAGCATTTT | CASSTRQAGQPQHF